A single sample gave rise to the 22 T cell receptor beta chains below, sequenced in a study of blood T cell repertoires in COVID-19. Method: immunoSEQ multiplex PCR; TCRdb's copy keeps in-frame clones and lacks some. The table includes about 180,000 clones, 70% to 90% detected once. Sequenced material: peripheral blood. The receptors stem from a man older than 75 with COVID-19, enrolled during active disease.

The chain joins TRBV7-9 to TRBJ2-2; D ambiguous. Trimming removed 6 bases at V and 6 bases at J, with 11 bases between. This CDR3 is 13 amino acids long. Looked up from germline, CDR1 is SEHNR and CDR2 is FQNEAQ (reference sequence). The CDR3 is CASRSSSAGELFF. CDR3 DNA: TGTGCCAGCAGGTCCTCTAGTGCCGGGGAGCTGTTTTTT.

The CDR3 sequence is CASSQVRFSGSSTDTQYF. DNA of the CDR3: TGCGCCAGCAGCCAAGTTCGGTTCAGCGGGTCAAGCACAGATACGCAGTATTTT. The chain joins TRBV4-1 to TRBJ2-3, with D possibly matching TRBD2 (6 bases). Germline V gives CDR1 MGHRA, CDR2 YSYEKL. V shed 1 base and J shed 0 bases, with 17 bases lying between them. The CDR3 loop spans 18 amino acids.

This clone has more than one count but fewer than ten. V and J are TRBV7-9 and TRBJ2-7; TRBD1 agrees at 7 bases. Germline CDR1 is SEHNR and CDR2 is FQNEAQ (reference sequence). V was clipped by 5 bases and J by 0 bases; unmatched bases: 7. There are 15 residues in the CDR3. This CDR3 reads CASSETGVGSYEQYF. Written as DNA, the CDR3 is TGTGCCAGCAGCGAAACAGGGGTAGGCTCCTACGAGCAGTACTTC.

The chain combines TRBV6-5 with TRBJ1-1; TRBD1 is a possible D gene (5 bases). Germline loops: CDR1 MNHEY, CDR2 SVGAGI. The CDR3 is 12 residues long. Deletions cut 4 bases from V and 7 bases from J, with 10 bases between. The CDR3 region has the DNA TGTGCCAGCAGTTCCCGGGGGGGTGAAGCTTTCTTT. It translates to CASSSRGGEAFF.

The rearrangement links TRBV12-2 to TRBJ2-3; TRBD2, the D gene given by the table, was not confirmed from the DNA. TRBV12-2 is labeled a pseudogene. CDR3 length: 18 residues. CDR3 amino acids: CASRLGRPPGLNTDTQYF. In DNA, the CDR3 is TGTGCAAGTCGCTTAGGACGACCCCCGGGACTCAACACAGATACGCAGTATTTT.

This chain uses TRBV24-1 with TRBJ2-5; D perhaps matches TRBD1 (6 bases). The CDR3 is 14 residues long. Per the germline V gene, CDR1 is KGHDR and CDR2 is SFDVKD. V dropped 3 bases and J dropped 3 bases, with 10 bases sitting between them. The CDR3 nucleotides read TGTGCCACCAGTGATGGCAGGGGTGAAGAGACCCAGTACTTC. It translates to CATSDGRGEETQYF.

The chain joins TRBV7-2 to TRBJ2-5; D is unclear. Germline V CDR1 and CDR2: SGHTA, FQGNSA. V lost 2 bases and J 4 bases, leaving 5 bases between the germline ends. The CDR3 totals 12 residues. The CDR3 sequence is CASSLLPETQYF. The CDR3 DNA sequence: TGTGCCAGCAGCTTACTCCCAGAGACCCAGTACTTC.

This chain connects TRBV6-1 to TRBJ1-5, with 9 bases aligning to TRBD1. V was pared by 4 bases and J by 3 bases, with 7 bases of the junction left unmatched. The germline gives CDR1 MNHNS, CDR2 SASEGT. The CDR3 sequence is 16 residues long. The CDR3 DNA reads TGTGCCAGCAGTGGAGGACAGGGGAACGCCAATCAGCCCCAGCATTTT. Protein sequence: CASSGGQGNANQPQHF.

J is TRBJ2-2 and V is TRBV7-9; D is undetermined. The CDR3 totals 14 residues. V lost 3 bases to trimming and J lost 5 bases, with 10 bases between them. Per germline, CDR1 SEHNR and CDR2 FQNEAQ (reference sequence). In DNA form, the CDR3 reads TGTGCCAGCAGCTTCAAATTCACAACCGGGGAGCTGTTTTTT. Translation: CASSFKFTTGELFF.

The chain is built from TRBV28 and TRBJ1-2; possible D gene TRBD1, 6 bases. The CDR3 spans 14 residues. Germline CDR1 is MDHEN and CDR2 is SYDVKM. Trimming pared 5 bases from V and 4 bases from J, leaving 14 bases between. CDR3 region: CASSPAGAIYGYTF. DNA of the CDR3: TGTGCCAGCAGTCCGGCAGGGGCCATCTATGGCTACACCTTC.

The V and J genes are TRBV28 and TRBJ1-5; tentative D call: TRBD1 (5 bases). CDR1 and CDR2 from the germline V gene are MDHEN and SYDVKM. V lost 8 bases and J lost 6, with 8 bases in between. The length of the CDR3 is 11 residues. This CDR3 is CASQGTQPQHF. The CDR3 nucleotides read TGTGCCAGCCAGGGTACTCAGCCCCAGCATTTT. Filled out from reference TRBV28 and TRBJ1-5, the complete variable domain reads DVKVTQSSRYLVKRTGEKVFLECVQDMDHENMFWYRQDPGLGLRLIYFSYDVKMKEKGDIPEGYSVSREKKERFSLILESASTNQTSMYLCASQGTQPQHFGDGTRLSIL.

In this sample, this clone turned up a few times. V and J are TRBV19 and TRBJ1-2; 7 bases fit TRBD1. This CDR3 spans 12 amino acids. V lost 9 bases, J lost 3 bases, and 4 bases stayed unmatched. The germline V gene has CDR1 LNHDA and CDR2 SQIVND (reference sequence). In DNA form, the CDR3 reads TGTGCCAGCAATGACAGGGACTATGGCTACACCTTC. Encoded protein: CASNDRDYGYTF.

The chain is built from TRBV3-1 (or the pseudogene TRBV3-2) and TRBJ2-3, with D possibly matching TRBD1 (5 bases). Trimming removed 6 bases at V and 3 bases at J, with 13 bases between. Germline V gives CDR1 LGHDT, CDR2 YNNKEL (reference sequence). The CDR3 extends over 14 amino acids. In nucleotides, the CDR3 is TGTGCCAGCAGGCAGGTGGGGCTTACAGATACGCAGTATTTT. It encodes CASRQVGLTDTQYF.

The chain employs TRBV6-5 and TRBJ2-2, with 10 bases matching TRBD1. This CDR3 contains 15 residues. Germline trimming cut 6 bases from V and 4 bases from J; bases unmatched to any gene: 5. The germline V gene has CDR1 MNHEY and CDR2 SVGAGI. CDR3 region: CASRSGTGATGELFF. CDR3 coding DNA: TGTGCCAGCAGGTCCGGGACAGGGGCCACCGGGGAGCTGTTTTTT.

On this clone: Other nucleotide sequences in the sample specify the same CDR3. This rearrangement joins TRBV5-1 to TRBJ1-2; 9 bases are a match to TRBD1. The CDR3 is 13 amino acids. V dropped 0 bases and J dropped 7; count of bases not matched to a gene: 1. Germline loops: CDR1 SGHRS, CDR2 YFSETQ. The CDR3 sequence is CASSLGQGGGYTF. For the CDR3, the DNA is TGCGCCAGCAGCTTGGGACAGGGGGGTGGCTACACCTTC.

J is TRBJ1-3 and V is TRBV7-9; no firm D call. The CDR3 is made up of 13 amino acids. The V gene lost 5 bases and the J gene lost 5 bases, with 10 bases spanning the gap. Germline CDR1 and CDR2: SEHNR and FQNEAQ (reference sequence). The CDR3 DNA reads as TGTGCCAGCAGCCGTGGGAGCAGAAACACCATATATTTT. It is translated as CASSRGSRNTIYF.

The chain combines TRBV18 with TRBJ1-3; maybe TRBD1 (6 bases). Per the germline V gene, CDR1 is KGHSH and CDR2 is LQKENI. There are 14 residues in the CDR3. V was trimmed by 0 bases and J by 4 bases, leaving 7 bases between them. The CDR3 bases are TGTGCCAGCTCACCACCCACAGGGGGAAACACCATATATTTT. Protein product: CASSPPTGGNTIYF.

J is TRBJ2-5 and V is TRBV10-3, with D unresolved. This CDR3 has 12 amino acids. CDR1 is ENHRY, CDR2 SYGVKD, per germline. V was pared by 0 bases and J by 4 bases, with 3 bases between. The CDR3 here is CAISESRETQYF. CDR3 coding DNA: TGTGCCATCAGTGAGTCCAGAGAGACCCAGTACTTC.

This clone has only a few counts. This chain links TRBV2 with TRBJ2-7, with D possibly TRBD1 on 6 matching bases. V gave up 7 bases and J gave up 1 base, with 14 bases separating them. The CDR3 length is 14 residues. Germline V CDR1 and CDR2: SNHLY, FYNNEI. The CDR3 spells CASNQWTESYEQYF. In DNA, the CDR3 is TGTGCCAGCAACCAATGGACAGAGTCCTACGAGCAGTACTTC.

The chain carries TRBV19 and TRBJ2-2, with TRBD1 matching 7 bases. CDR3 length equals 17 residues. Trimming at V came to 2 bases and at J to 6 bases, leaving 12 bases not matched to a gene. In germline, CDR1 is LNHDA, CDR2 SQIVND (reference sequence). The CDR3 loop is CASSIQTGVPAPGELFF. As DNA, the CDR3 is TGTGCCAGTAGTATACAAACAGGGGTCCCCGCCCCCGGGGAGCTGTTTTTT.

The genes are TRBV5-4 and TRBJ1-1, with D hard to call. V gave up 4 bases and J gave up 3 bases, with 10 bases separating them. Germline CDR1 SGHNT, CDR2 YYREEE (reference sequence). This CDR3 spans 13 amino acids. In DNA, the CDR3 is TGTGCCAGCAGCCGGAGCAGAGACACTGAAGCTTTCTTT. It specifies CASSRSRDTEAFF. Full variable domain (outside the CDR3, taken from reference TRBV5-4 and TRBJ1-1): ETGVTQSPTHLIKTRGQQVTLRCSSQSGHNTVSWYQQALGQGPQFIFQYYREEENGRGNFPPRFSGLQFPNYSSELNVNALELDDSALYLCASSRSRDTEAFFGQGTRLTVV.

The V call is TRBV3-1 (or the pseudogene TRBV3-2), the J call TRBJ1-1; 7 positions match TRBD1. The CDR3 contains 11 residues. V lost 5 bases, J lost 11 bases, and 5 bases stayed unmatched. The germline V gene encodes CDR1 LGHDT and CDR2 YNNKEL (reference sequence). The CDR3 sequence: CASSGQVGAFF. The CDR3 DNA sequence: TGTGCCAGCAGCGGACAGGTTGGCGCTTTCTTT.